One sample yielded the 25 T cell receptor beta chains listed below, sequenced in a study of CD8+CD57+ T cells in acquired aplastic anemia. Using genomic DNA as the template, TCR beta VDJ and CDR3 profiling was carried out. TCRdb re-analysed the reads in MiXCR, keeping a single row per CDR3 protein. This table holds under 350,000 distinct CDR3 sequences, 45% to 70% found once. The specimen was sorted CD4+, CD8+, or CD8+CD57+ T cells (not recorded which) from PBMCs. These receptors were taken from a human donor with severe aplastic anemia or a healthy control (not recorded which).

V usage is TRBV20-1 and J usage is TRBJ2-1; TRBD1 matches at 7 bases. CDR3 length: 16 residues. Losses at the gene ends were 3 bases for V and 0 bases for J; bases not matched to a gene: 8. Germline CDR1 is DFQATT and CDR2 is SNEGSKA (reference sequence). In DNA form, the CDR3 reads TGCAGTGCTAGCAGCCGGACAGGTCTCTCCTACAATGAGCAGTTCTTC. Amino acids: CSASSRTGLSYNEQFF.

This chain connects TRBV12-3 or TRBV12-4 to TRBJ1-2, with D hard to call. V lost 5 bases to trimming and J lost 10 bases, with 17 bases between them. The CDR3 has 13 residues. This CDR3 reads CASSLRQKFDYTF. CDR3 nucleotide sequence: TGTGCCAGCAGTCTAAGACAAAAATTTGACTACACCTTC.

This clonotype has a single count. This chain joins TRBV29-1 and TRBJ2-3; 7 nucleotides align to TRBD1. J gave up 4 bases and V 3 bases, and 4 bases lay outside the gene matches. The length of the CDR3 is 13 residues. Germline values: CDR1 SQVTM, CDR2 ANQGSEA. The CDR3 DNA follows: TGCAGCGTTGATGACAGGGACCCAGATACGCAGTATTTT. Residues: CSVDDRDPDTQYF.

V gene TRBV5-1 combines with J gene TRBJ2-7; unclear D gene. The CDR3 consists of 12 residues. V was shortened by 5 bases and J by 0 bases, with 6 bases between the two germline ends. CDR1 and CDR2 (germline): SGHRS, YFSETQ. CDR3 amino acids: CASRDDSYEQYF. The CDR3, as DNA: TGCGCCAGCAGGGACGACTCCTACGAGCAGTACTTC.

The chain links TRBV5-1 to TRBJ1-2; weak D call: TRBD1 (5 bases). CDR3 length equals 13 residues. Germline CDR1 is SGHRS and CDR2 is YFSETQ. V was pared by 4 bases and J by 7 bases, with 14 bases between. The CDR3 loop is CASSPGGRGGYTF. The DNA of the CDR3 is TGCGCCAGCAGCCCGGGGGGTCGAGGTGGCTACACCTTC.

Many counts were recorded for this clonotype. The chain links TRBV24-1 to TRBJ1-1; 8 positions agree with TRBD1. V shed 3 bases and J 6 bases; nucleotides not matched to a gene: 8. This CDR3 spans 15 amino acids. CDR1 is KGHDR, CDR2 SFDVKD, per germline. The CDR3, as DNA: TGTGCCACCAGTGATCCGAGGACAGGGCGGGCTGAAGCTTTCTTT. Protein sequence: CATSDPRTGRAEAFF.

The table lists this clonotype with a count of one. The CDR3 DNA is TGTGCCAGCAGCCAACCCCCTTACACAGGGATAACCGGGGAGCTGTTTTTT. Its protein is CASSQPPYTGITGELFF. The genes are TRBV12-3 or TRBV12-4 and TRBJ2-2; tentative D call: TRBD1 (6 bases). The CDR3 has 17 residues. V lost 6 bases, J lost 5 bases, and 22 bases lay in between.

The DNA of the CDR3 is TGTGCCAGCAGCCAAGATGGGGGGAGCACTGAAGCTTTCTTT. It specifies CASSQDGGSTEAFF. The chain is built from TRBV4-2 and TRBJ1-1; a weak D match, TRBD1 (5 bases). Germline assignment: CDR1 LGHNA and CDR2 YNFKEQ. The CDR3 runs to 14 residues. V shed 0 bases and J shed 4 bases, with 9 bases lying between them.

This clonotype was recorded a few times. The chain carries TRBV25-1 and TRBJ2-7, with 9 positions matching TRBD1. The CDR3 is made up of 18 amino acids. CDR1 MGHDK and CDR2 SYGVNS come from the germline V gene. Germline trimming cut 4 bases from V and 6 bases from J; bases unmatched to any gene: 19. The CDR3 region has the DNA TGTGCCAGCAGTGGAGTCCCGGGACAGGGAGAGAGCGCGGGCGAGCAGTACTTC. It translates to CASSGVPGQGESAGEQYF.

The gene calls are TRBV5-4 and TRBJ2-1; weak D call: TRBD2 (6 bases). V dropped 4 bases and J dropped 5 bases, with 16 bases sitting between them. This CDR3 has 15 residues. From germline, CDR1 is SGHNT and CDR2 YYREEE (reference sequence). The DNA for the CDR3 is TGTGCCAGCAGCCCGACTAGACCGACCAACAATGAGCAGTTCTTC. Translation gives CASSPTRPTNNEQFF.

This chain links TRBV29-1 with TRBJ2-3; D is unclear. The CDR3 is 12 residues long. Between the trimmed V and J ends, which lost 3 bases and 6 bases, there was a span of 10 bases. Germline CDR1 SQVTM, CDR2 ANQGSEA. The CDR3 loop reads CSVEAARDTQYF. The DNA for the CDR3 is TGCAGCGTTGAGGCGGCGAGGGATACGCAGTATTTT.

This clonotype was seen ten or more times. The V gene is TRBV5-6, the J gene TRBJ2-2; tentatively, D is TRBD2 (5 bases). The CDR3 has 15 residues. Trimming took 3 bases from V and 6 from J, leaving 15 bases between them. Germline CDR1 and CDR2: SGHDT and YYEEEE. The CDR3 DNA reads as TGTGCCAGCAGCTGGGAACGGGAAGCAGCCGGGGAGCTGTTTTTT. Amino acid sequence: CASSWEREAAGELFF. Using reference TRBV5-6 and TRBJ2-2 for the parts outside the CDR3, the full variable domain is DAGVTQSPTHLIKTRGQQVTLRCSPKSGHDTVSWYQQALGQGPQFIFQYYEEEERQRGNFPDRFSGHQFPNYSSELNVNALLLGDSALYLCASSWEREAAGELFFGEGSRLTVL.

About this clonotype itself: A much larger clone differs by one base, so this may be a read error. The CDR3 DNA follows: TGTGCCAGCAGCCTTTTGGGAGGGGTGTTAGAGACCCAGTACTTC. It encodes CASSLLGGVLETQYF. The V gene is TRBV5-5, the J gene TRBJ2-5; 7 nucleotides match TRBD2. Germline loops: CDR1 SGHKS, CDR2 YYEKEE (reference sequence). Unmatched junction bases numbered 10, after V lost 4 bases and J lost 4 bases. The CDR3 sequence is 15 residues long.

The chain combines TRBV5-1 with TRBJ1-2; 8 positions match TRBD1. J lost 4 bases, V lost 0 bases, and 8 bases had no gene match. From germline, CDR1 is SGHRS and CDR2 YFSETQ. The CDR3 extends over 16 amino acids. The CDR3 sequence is CASSLEALTGVYGYTF. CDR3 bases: TGCGCCAGCAGCTTGGAGGCATTGACAGGGGTCTATGGCTACACCTTC.

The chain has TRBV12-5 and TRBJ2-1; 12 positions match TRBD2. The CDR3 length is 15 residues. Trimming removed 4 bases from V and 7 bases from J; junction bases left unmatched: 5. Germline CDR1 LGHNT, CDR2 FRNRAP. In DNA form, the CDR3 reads TGTGCTAGTGGTTACTCTAGCGGGGGGGTTAATGAGCAGTTCTTC. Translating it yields CASGYSSGGVNEQFF. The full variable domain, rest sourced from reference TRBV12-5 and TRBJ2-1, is DARVTQTPRHKVTEMGQEVTMRCQPILGHNTVFWYRQTMMQGLELLAYFRNRAPLDDSGMPKDRFSAEMPDATLATLKIQPSEPRDSAVYFCASGYSSGGVNEQFFGPGTRLTVL.

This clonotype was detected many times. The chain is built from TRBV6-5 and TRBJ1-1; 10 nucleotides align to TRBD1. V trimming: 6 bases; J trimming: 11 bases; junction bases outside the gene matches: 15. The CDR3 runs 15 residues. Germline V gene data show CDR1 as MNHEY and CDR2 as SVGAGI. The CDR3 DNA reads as TGTGCCAGCAGCCCCGACAGGGGGCGAATTTCGTACGCTTTCTTT. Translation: CASSPDRGRISYAFF.

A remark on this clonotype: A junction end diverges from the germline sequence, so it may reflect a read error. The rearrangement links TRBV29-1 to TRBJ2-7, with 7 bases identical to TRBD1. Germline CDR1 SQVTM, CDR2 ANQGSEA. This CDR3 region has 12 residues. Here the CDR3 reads CSIEGQNYEQCF. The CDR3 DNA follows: TGCAGCATCGAGGGACAGAACTACGAGCAGTGCTTC.

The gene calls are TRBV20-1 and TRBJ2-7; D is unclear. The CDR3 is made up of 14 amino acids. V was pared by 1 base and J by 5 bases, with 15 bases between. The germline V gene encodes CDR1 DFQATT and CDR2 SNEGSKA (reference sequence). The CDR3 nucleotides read TGCAGTGCTAGAGTCCCCCCCAAGAGTGACGAGCAGTACTTC. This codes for CSARVPPKSDEQYF.

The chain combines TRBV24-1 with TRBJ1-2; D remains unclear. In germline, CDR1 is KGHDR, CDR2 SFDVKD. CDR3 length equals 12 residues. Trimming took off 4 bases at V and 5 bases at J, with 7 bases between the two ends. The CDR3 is CATSEWAYGYTF. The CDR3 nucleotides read TGTGCCACCAGTGAGTGGGCTTATGGCTACACCTTC.

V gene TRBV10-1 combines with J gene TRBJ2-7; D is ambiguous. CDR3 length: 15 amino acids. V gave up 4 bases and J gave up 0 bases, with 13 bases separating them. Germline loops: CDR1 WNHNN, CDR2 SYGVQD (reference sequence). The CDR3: CASSARNLYSYEQYF. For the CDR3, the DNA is TGCGCCAGCAGTGCTAGGAACCTGTACTCCTACGAGCAGTACTTC.

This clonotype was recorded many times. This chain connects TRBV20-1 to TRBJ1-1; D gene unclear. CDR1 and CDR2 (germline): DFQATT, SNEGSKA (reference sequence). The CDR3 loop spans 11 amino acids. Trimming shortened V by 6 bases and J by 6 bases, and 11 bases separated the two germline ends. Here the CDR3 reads CSAPRRAEAFF. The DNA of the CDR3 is TGCAGTGCCCCCCGACGCGCTGAAGCTTTCTTT.

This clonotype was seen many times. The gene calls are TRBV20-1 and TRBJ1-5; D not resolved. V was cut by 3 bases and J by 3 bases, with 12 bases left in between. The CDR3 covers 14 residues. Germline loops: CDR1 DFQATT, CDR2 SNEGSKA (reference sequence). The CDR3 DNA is TGCAGTGCTAGGGGATTTGGCAACAATCAGCCCCAGCATTTT. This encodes CSARGFGNNQPQHF.

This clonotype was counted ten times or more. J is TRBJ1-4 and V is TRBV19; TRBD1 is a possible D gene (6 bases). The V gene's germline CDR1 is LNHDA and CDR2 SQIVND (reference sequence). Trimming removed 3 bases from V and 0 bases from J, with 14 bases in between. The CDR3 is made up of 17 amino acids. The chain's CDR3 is CASSIGRGRATNEKLFF. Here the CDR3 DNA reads TGTGCCAGTAGTATCGGCAGGGGTCGAGCAACTAATGAAAAACTGTTTTTT.

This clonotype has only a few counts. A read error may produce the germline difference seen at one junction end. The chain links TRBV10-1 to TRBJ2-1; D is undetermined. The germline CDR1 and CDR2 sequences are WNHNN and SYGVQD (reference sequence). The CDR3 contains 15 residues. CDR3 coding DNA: TGTGCCAGCTCACCTAAAGTTGGTAGTCGCAATGAGCAGTTCTTC. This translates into CASSPKVGSRNEQFF.

The CDR3 coding sequence is TGTGCCACCAGTGGGCAGGGAGACGCCTACAATGAGCAGTTCTTC. Protein: CATSGQGDAYNEQFF. The chain has TRBV24-1 and TRBJ2-1; D could derive from TRBD1 or TRBD2 (5 bases each). This CDR3 is 15 amino acids long. Trimming stripped 5 bases from V and 2 bases from J, with 12 bases between. Germline V gene sequence: CDR1 KGHDR, CDR2 SFDVKD.